This TCR beta chain was retrieved from a study of CD8+ T cells in alopecia areata (dated by TCRdb to 2017 to 2018). General notes on the study: Treated patients were enrolled in an open-label pilot trial of oral tofacitinib, 5 to 10 mg twice daily, for moderate-to-severe alopecia areata. Tofacitinib was administered for 6 to 18 months, and 6 months of follow-up off drug were then conducted to assess delayed response and recurrence. In treated patients, disease severity was measured using the SALT score, which gives the percentage of scalp surface area affected. The study used high-throughput TCRbeta sequencing to examine T cell clonal expansion in alopecia areata, in both the C3H/HeJ mouse model and human patients. On the human side, TCRbeta sequencing was run on scalp tissue and on sorted CD4+ and CD8+ peripheral blood T cells from healthy controls and from alopecia areata patients with either patchy or totalis/universalis disease. Patients on tofacitinib were biopsied at baseline and after 4 and 24 weeks of treatment, and several of the patients also had a later scalp biopsy. Clonality in the scalp was compared among normal scalp (n=4), patchy alopecia areata scalp (n=8), and alopecia totalis/universalis scalp (n=8). RNA was obtained with the PAXgene miRNA kit for fixed scalp, the miRNeasy kit for PBMCs, and the RNeasy kit for mouse skin. Amplification of TCRbeta CDR3 regions was done by immunoSEQ multiplex PCR using 35 Vbeta forward primers and 13 Jbeta reverse primers. Summary of the overall study and its limitations: Lesional scalp, especially in alopecia totalis/universalis, showed higher clonality and more expanded CD8+ clones than normal scalp, suggesting antigenic drive. Because the treated cohort was small and had just a single nonresponder, larger studies are needed to establish links between baseline CD8+ expansion and response. With tofacitinib, both scalp clonality and the number of expanded CD8+ clones among the top 100 scalp clones went down significantly. During tofacitinib treatment, many expanded lesional clones stuck around in both scalp and blood, and this persistence may partly explain why relapse happens after treatment is stopped. Shared TCR sequences between patients were less evident than in mice, which may be partly attributable to HLA diversity in the patient population. Scalp TCR repertoire analysis is complicated because resident alphabeta T cells in normal human skin are also sequenced, whereas mouse skin is dominated by gammadelta T cells.

For CDR1 and CDR2, the germline V gene (reference sequence) lists GTSNPN and SVGIG. The CDR3, cysteine through phenylalanine, is 11 amino acids long. Only the CDR3 DNA is retained, 33 bases long and in frame from the first base. To prepare the library, the immunoSEQ multiplex PCR assay was applied. To provide template for TCR sequencing, every sample had RNA extracted and reverse transcribed into cDNA. First-strand cDNA was synthesized with SuperScript III using a 2:1 mix of oligo-dT and random hexamers. A synthetic immune receptor repertoire was used to gauge amplification bias, and whatever bias remained was removed computationally. For the original study's pipeline: Raw reads were preprocessed to remove errors, and CDR3 was defined according to IMGT conventions as the region from the conserved cysteine to phenylalanine. Clonality was calculated as 1 minus Shannon entropy normalized by log2 of the number of productive unique TCRs. Whether each scalp clone was CD4 or CD8 was inferred by checking scalp TCRbeta sequences against the CD4 and CD8 repertoires from sorted blood. The table comes from immuneACCESS by way of TCRdb, which keeps in-frame sequences with V and J called. Part of the clones is missing from these tables; in studies checked, under half for an unresolved V gene and the rest for unknown reasons. The V and J calls and clone size are taken from that table; D and trimming were inferred from the DNA. The table for this sample lists 200,000 or so clones; roughly two fifths of them were counted only once. The ten most abundant clones make up just under 0.5% of the sample.

The treatment or condition label of this sample denotes: oral pan-JAK inhibitor, 5-10 mg twice daily. Lesional scalp punch biopsies and peripheral blood were obtained from alopecia areata patients. PBMCs were isolated by density centrifugation and stained for CD3, CD4 and CD8, after which CD4+ and CD8+ T cells were sorted on a FACSAria. Concerning this clone itself: The antigen this receptor binds is unknown. No much larger clone is present one base from it, and per-base qualities are unavailable.

The sequence derives from a human donor with alopecia areata. Rearrangement joined TRBV30 to TRBJ2-1, with the D call perhaps TRBD1 or TRBD2, each one matching 6 bases. This sample comprised CD4+ T cells sorted from blood, obtained at approximately week 34, from a patient treated with tofacitinib. The CDR3: CAGGLYNEQFF. Read as DNA, the sequence is TGTGCAGGGGGGTTGTACAATGAGCAGTTCTTC. When the CDR3 is completed using the reference TRBV30 and TRBJ2-1 genes on either side, the full variable domain is SQTIHQWPATLVQPVGSPLSLECTVEGTSNPNLYWYRQAAGRGLQLLFYSVGIGQISSEVPQNLSASRPQDRQFILSSKKLLLSDSGFYLCAGGLYNEQFFGPGTRLTVL.